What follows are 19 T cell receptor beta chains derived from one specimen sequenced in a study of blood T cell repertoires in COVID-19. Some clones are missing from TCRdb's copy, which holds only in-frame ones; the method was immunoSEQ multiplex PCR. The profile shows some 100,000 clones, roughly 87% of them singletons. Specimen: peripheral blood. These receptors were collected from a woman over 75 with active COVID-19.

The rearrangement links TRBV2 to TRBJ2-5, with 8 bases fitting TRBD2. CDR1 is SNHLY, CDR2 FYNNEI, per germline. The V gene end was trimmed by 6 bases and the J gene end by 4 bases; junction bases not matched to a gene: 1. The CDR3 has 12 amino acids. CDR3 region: CASRAGGETQYF. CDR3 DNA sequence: TGTGCCAGCAGGGCGGGAGGAGAGACCCAGTACTTC. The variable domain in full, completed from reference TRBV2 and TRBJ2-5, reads EPEVTQTPSHQVTQMGQEVILRCVPISNHLYFYWYRQILGQKVEFLVSFYNNEISEKSEIFDDQFSVERPDGSNFTLKIRSTKLEDSAMYFCASRAGGETQYFGPGTRLLVL.

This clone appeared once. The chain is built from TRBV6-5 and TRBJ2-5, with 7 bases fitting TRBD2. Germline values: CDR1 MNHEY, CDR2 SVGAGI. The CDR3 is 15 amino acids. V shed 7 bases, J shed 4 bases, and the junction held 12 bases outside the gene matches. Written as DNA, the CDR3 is TGTGCCAGCACCCCCGCGGGCGGGAGAGGAGAGACCCAGTACTTC. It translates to CASTPAGGRGETQYF.

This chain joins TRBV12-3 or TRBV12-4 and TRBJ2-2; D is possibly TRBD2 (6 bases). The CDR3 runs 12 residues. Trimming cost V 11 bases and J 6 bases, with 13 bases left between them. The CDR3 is CAGGSSAGELFF. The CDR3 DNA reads TGTGCCGGGGGGTCTAGCGCCGGGGAGCTGTTTTTT.

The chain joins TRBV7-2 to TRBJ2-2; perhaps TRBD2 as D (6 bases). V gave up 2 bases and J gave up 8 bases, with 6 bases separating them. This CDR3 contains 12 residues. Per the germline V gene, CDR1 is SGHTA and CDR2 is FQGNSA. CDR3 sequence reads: CASSLREGELFF. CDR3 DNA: TGTGCCAGCAGCTTACGGGAGGGGGAGCTGTTTTTT.

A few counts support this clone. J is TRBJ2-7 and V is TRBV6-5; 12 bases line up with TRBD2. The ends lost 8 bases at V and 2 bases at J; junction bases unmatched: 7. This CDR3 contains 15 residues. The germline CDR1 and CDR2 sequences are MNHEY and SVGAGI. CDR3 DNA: TGTGCCAGCCATGGACTAGCGGGACCTACCTACGAGCAGTACTTC. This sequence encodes CASHGLAGPTYEQYF.

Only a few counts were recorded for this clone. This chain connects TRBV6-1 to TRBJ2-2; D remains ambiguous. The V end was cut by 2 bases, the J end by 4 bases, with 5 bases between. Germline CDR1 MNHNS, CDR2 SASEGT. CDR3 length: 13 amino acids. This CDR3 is CASSELFTGELFF. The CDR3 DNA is TGTGCCAGCAGTGAACTATTCACCGGGGAGCTGTTTTTT.

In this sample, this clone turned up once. In DNA form, the CDR3 reads TGTGCCAGTAGTATTACCGGCGGGGGTGAAGCTTTCTTT. Translating gives CASSITGGGEAFF. This chain uses TRBV19 with TRBJ1-1; D possibly corresponds to TRBD1 (5 bases). V lost 3 bases and J lost 7, with 12 bases in between. The germline gives CDR1 LNHDA, CDR2 SQIVND (reference sequence). The CDR3 has 13 amino acids.

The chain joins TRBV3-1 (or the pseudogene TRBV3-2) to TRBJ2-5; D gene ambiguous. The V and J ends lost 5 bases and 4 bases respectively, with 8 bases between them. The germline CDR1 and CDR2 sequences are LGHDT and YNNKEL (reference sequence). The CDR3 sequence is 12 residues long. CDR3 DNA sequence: TGTGCCAGCAGCAAGAGAGGAGAGACCCAGTACTTC. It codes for CASSKRGETQYF.

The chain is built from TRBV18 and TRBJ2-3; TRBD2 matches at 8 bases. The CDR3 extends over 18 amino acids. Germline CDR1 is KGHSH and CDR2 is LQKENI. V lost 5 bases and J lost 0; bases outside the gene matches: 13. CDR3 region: CASSSPLGREASTDTQYF. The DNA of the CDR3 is TGTGCCAGCTCATCCCCGCTAGGGCGGGAGGCAAGCACAGATACGCAGTATTTT.

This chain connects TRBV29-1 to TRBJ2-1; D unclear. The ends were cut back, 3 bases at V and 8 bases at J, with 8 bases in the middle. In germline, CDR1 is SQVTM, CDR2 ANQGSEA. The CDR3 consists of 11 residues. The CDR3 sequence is CSVELVDEQFF. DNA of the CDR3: TGCAGCGTTGAGCTAGTGGATGAGCAGTTCTTC.

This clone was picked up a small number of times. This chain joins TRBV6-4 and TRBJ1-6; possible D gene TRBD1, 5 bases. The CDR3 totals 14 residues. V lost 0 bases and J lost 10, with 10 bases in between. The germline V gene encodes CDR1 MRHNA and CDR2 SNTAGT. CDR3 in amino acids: CASSDSRWGSPLHF. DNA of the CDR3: TGTGCCAGCAGTGACTCAAGATGGGGCTCACCCCTCCACTTT.

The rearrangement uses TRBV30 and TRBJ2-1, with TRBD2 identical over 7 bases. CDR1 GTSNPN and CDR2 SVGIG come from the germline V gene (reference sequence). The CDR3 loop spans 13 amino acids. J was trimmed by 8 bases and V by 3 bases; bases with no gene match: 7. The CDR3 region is CAWRRENRDEQFF. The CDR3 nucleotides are TGTGCCTGGAGGCGGGAGAATAGGGATGAGCAGTTCTTC.

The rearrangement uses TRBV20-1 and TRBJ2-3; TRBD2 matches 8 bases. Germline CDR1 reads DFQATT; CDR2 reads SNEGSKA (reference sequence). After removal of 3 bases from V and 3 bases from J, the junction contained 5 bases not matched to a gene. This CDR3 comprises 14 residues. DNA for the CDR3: TGCAGTGCTAGTAGGGGACTAGGTACAGATACGCAGTATTTT. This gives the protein CSASRGLGTDTQYF.

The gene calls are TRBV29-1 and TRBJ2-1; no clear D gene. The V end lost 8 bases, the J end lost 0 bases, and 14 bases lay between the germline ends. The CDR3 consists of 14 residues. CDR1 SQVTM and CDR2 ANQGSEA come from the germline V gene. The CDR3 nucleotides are TGCAGCTCGAGGCCATTAAGCTCCTACAATGAGCAGTTCTTC. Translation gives CSSRPLSSYNEQFF.

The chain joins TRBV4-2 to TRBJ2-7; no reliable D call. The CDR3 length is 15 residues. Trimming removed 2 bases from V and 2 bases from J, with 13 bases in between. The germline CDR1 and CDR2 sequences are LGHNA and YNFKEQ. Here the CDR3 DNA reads TGTGCCAGCAGCCAATACTTAGTAGCCACCTACGAGCAGTACTTC. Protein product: CASSQYLVATYEQYF.

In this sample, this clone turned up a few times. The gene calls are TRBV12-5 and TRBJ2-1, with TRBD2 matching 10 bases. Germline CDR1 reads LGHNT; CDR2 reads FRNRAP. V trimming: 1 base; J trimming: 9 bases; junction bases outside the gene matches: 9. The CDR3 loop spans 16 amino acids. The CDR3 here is CASGLGPGTSEGEQFF. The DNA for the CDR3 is TGTGCTAGTGGTTTGGGCCCCGGGACTAGCGAAGGTGAGCAGTTCTTC.

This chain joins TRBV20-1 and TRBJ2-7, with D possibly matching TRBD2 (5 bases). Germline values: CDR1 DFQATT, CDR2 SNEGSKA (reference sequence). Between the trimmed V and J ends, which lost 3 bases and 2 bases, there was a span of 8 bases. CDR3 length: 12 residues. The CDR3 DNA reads TGCAGTGCTAGTTCGACTACCTACGAGCAGTACTTC. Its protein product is CSASSTTYEQYF.

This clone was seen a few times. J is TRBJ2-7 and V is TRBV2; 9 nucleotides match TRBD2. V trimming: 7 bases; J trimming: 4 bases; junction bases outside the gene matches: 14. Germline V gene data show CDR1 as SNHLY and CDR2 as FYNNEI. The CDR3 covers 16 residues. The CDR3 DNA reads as TGTGCCAGCACTACCCAGGAGACTAGCGGAACATACGAGCAGTACTTC. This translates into CASTTQETSGTYEQYF.

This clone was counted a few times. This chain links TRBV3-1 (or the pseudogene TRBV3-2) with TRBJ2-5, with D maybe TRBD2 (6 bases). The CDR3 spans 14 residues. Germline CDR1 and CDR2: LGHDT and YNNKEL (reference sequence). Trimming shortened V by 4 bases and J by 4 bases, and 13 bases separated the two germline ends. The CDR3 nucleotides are TGTGCCAGCAGCCCCCGGGGGTCGGGAGAGACCCAGTACTTC. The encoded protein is CASSPRGSGETQYF.